The entry that follows covers one TCR beta chain sequence. The antigen is undetermined. From the 5' RACE reads, TCRdb called clonotypes with MiXCR, one entry per CDR3 protein. This table holds about 730,000 distinct CDR3 sequences, approximately 22% found once. These data originate in a study of identical twins. Deletions cut 5 bases from V and 2 bases from J, with 13 bases between. The CDR3 extends over 15 amino acids. CDR1 SGHTA and CDR2 FQGNSA come from the germline V gene. Whole-study results and caveats: For cord blood, abundant beta clonotypes had fewer insertions, unlike memory repertoires, which showed none.

The same data also contributed to another study, on T cells expressing NK-cell markers. From that report: An anti-gamma-delta TCR antibody restricted sorting to alpha-beta TCR T cells in several experiments. These clonotypes additionally ranked first within the CD3+CD56-NKG2C+ fraction of four donors. HCMV specificity of the expanded NKG2C+ T cell clones stayed unclear.

The sequence came from a woman aged 18-30 years in good health. This chain connects TRBV7-2 to TRBJ1-3; D is ambiguous. The sequenced material came from PBMCs. As DNA, the CDR3 is TGTGCCAGCAGCCCTGGAGGTTCGGCTGGAAACACCATATATTTT. Translation gives CASSPGGSAGNTIYF.